What follows describes a single TCR beta chain. No antigen is known for it. V shed 5 bases and J shed 2 bases, with 12 bases lying between them. Germline V gene lookup returns CDR1 DFQATT and CDR2 SNEGSKA (reference sequence). This CDR3 region has 13 residues. This entry is derived from a study of T-cell reconstitution after alpha-beta-depleted transplantation in children. Using unique molecular identifiers, the investigators prepared the TCRbeta library. MiXCR, applied by TCRdb to the PCR reads, yields one record per CDR3 protein. In the table there are around 600,000 distinct CDR3 sequences, 20% to 25% of which are singletons. Study-wide results and caveats: T-cell numbers and diversity, one year after transplant, stemmed largely from T cells that were newly produced.

This receptor was obtained from a boy less than two years old who had a stem cell transplant for acute myeloid leukemia, so the T cells may come from the graft donor. The chain carries TRBV20-1 and TRBJ1-2, with a possible D match to TRBD1 (5 bases). The sequences come from PBMCs, mostly from graft donor cells, collected 360 days after TCRalphabeta/CD19-depleted stem cell transplant. The CDR3 DNA sequence: TGCAGTGCTCGGCCCCAGGGCAACTATGGCTACACCTTC. This sequence encodes CSARPQGNYGYTF.